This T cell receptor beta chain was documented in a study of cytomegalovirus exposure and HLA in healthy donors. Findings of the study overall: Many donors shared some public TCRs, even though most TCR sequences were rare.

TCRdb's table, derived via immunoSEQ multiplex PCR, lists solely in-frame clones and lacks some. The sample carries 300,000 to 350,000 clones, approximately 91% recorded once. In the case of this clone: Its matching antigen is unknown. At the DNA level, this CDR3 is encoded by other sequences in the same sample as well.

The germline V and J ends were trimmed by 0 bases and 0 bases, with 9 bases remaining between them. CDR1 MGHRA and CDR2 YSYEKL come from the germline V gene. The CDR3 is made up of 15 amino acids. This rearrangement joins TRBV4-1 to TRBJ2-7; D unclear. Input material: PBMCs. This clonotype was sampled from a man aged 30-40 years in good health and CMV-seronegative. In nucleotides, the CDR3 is TGCGCCAGCAGCCAAGATACGGGTAACTCCTACGAGCAGTACTTC. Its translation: CASSQDTGNSYEQYF.